This entry lists 13 T cell receptor beta chains sequenced from one sample in a study of shared clonotypes between healthy human individuals. Measured with immunoSEQ multiplex PCR; TCRdb has only the in-frame clones, and not every one. The repertoire holds 2 million to 2.5 million clones, with roughly 94% as singletons. Naive CD8 cells were CD45RO-negative, positively selected for CCR7, excluding terminally differentiated effector memory CD45RA+ cells. Sample: naive CD8+ T cells sorted from blood. The source of these receptors is a man between 18 and 29 years old in good health.

V and J are TRBV10-3 and TRBJ2-1; 9 bases line up with TRBD1. Germline loops: CDR1 ENHRY, CDR2 SYGVKD. The J segment lost 3 bases and the V segment lost 3 bases, leaving 3 bases of the junction unmatched. CDR3 size: 15 residues. CDR3 sequence: CAISDGQGFYNEQFF. The CDR3 DNA follows: TGTGCCATCAGTGACGGACAGGGGTTCTACAATGAGCAGTTCTTC.

In the case of this clone: This CDR3 is also generated by other DNA sequences in the sample. The V call is TRBV11-2, the J call TRBJ1-1, with D unresolved. Deletions cut 1 base from V and 1 base from J, with 4 bases between. Germline loops: CDR1 SGHAT, CDR2 FQNNGV. The CDR3 extends over 13 amino acids. CDR3 sequence reads: CASSLGSNTEAFF. The CDR3 DNA sequence: TGTGCCAGCAGCTTAGGGTCGAACACTGAAGCTTTCTTT. Complete variable domain (other parts from reference TRBV11-2 and TRBJ1-1): EAGVAQSPRYKIIEKRQSVAFWCNPISGHATLYWYQQILGQGPKLLIQFQNNGVVDDSQLPKDRFSAERLKGVDSTLKIQPAKLEDSAVYLCASSLGSNTEAFFGQGTRLTVV.

This chain links TRBV9 with TRBJ1-4; D gene ambiguous. The ends were cut back, 4 bases at V and 8 bases at J, with 12 bases in the middle. CDR1 and CDR2 from the germline V gene are SGDLS and YYNGEE. The CDR3 spans 13 residues. The chain's CDR3 is CASSPDGLEKLFF. CDR3 DNA sequence: TGTGCCAGCAGCCCTGACGGGCTAGAAAAACTGTTTTTT.

Comment on this clone: This same CDR3 is encoded by further DNA sequences in the sample. V and J are TRBV6-5 and TRBJ1-2, with D possibly being TRBD1 (5 bases). The CDR3 loop spans 14 amino acids. V was pared by 0 bases and J by 8 bases, with 13 bases between. Germline CDR1 and CDR2: MNHEY and SVGAGI. CDR3 in DNA: TGTGCCAGCAGTTACTCAGAAGGGGCTGGGGGCTACACCTTC. Translating it yields CASSYSEGAGGYTF.

Details on this clone: Other DNA sequences within the sample encode an identical CDR3. The DNA of the CDR3 is TGCAGCGTTGAAGATAGGGGAAACACTGAAGCTTTCTTT. This codes for CSVEDRGNTEAFF. J is TRBJ1-1 and V is TRBV29-1, with a weak D call TRBD1 (5 bases). Germline V gives CDR1 SQVTM, CDR2 ANQGSEA. V was pared by 0 bases and J by 2 bases, with 7 bases between. This CDR3 is 13 amino acids long.

This rearrangement joins TRBV4-1 to TRBJ2-7; D is unresolved. Germline V gives CDR1 MGHRA, CDR2 YSYEKL. Trimming pared 0 bases from V and 4 bases from J, leaving 13 bases between. The CDR3 consists of 15 residues. DNA of the CDR3: TGCGCCAGCAGCCAAGACCCCGGAGCACCGTACGAGCAGTACTTC. Translated: CASSQDPGAPYEQYF.

The J gene is TRBJ2-1, the V gene TRBV7-8; TRBD2 is a possible D gene (6 bases). Germline V gene lookup returns CDR1 SGHVS and CDR2 FQNEAQ. The CDR3 spans 14 residues. V was pared by 5 bases and J by 1 base, with 9 bases between. The CDR3 DNA sequence: TGTGCCAGCAGCGCGGGATTTTCCTACAATGAGCAGTTCTTC. Translation gives CASSAGFSYNEQFF.

V usage is TRBV9 and J usage is TRBJ2-3; D is ambiguous. Trimming left V 5 bases short and J 0 bases short, with 10 bases between. Germline loops: CDR1 SGDLS, CDR2 YYNGEE. This CDR3 is built from 14 residues. CDR3 region: CASRAISSTDTQYF. CDR3 nucleotides: TGTGCCAGCAGGGCGATCTCCAGCACAGATACGCAGTATTTT.

The chain recombines TRBV2 with TRBJ1-2; TRBD1 is a possible D gene (6 bases). With 1 base removed from V and 4 bases from J, the gap between germline ends came to 13 bases. The CDR3 has 15 amino acids. CDR1 SNHLY and CDR2 FYNNEI come from the germline V gene. The CDR3 DNA sequence: TGTGCCAGCAGTGAAGTGGCGGGACAAATCTATGGCTACACCTTC. Translation gives CASSEVAGQIYGYTF.

The chain couples TRBV11-2 to TRBJ2-7; TRBD1 agrees at 7 bases. CDR3 size: 14 residues. Germline CDR1 is SGHAT and CDR2 is FQNNGV. V lost 7 bases and J lost 2; bases outside the gene matches: 8. CDR3 sequence reads: CASTLQGTPYEQYF. The CDR3 DNA follows: TGTGCCAGCACCCTACAGGGGACCCCCTACGAGCAGTACTTC.

J is TRBJ1-6 and V is TRBV27; TRBD1 matches at 7 bases. In germline, CDR1 is MNHEY, CDR2 SMNVEV (reference sequence). The CDR3 covers 16 residues. V trimming: 3 bases; J trimming: 3 bases; junction bases outside the gene matches: 5. The CDR3 DNA sequence: TGTGCCAGCAGTTTTCGGACAGGTTTCTATAATTCACCCCTCCACTTT. This encodes CASSFRTGFYNSPLHF.

This chain links TRBV11-2 with TRBJ2-7, with a weak D call TRBD2 (6 bases). Germline assignment: CDR1 SGHAT and CDR2 FQNNGV. V was trimmed by 2 bases and J by 6 bases, leaving 11 bases between them. The CDR3 is made up of 13 amino acids. CDR3 protein: CASSLLGGGEQYF. The CDR3 DNA reads as TGTGCCAGCAGCTTATTGGGAGGTGGCGAGCAGTACTTC.

The V gene is TRBV23-1, the J gene TRBJ1-6; maybe TRBD1 (5 bases). TRBV23-1 is assigned to the ORF class and has an uncertain function. The V end lost 0 bases, the J end lost 7 bases, and 16 bases lay between the germline ends. The length of the CDR3 is 17 residues. The DNA for the CDR3 is TGCGCCAGCAGTCAATCGCGAGCAGGGTGGGGGAATTCACCCCTCCACTTT. Amino acid sequence: CASSQSRAGWGNSPLHF.